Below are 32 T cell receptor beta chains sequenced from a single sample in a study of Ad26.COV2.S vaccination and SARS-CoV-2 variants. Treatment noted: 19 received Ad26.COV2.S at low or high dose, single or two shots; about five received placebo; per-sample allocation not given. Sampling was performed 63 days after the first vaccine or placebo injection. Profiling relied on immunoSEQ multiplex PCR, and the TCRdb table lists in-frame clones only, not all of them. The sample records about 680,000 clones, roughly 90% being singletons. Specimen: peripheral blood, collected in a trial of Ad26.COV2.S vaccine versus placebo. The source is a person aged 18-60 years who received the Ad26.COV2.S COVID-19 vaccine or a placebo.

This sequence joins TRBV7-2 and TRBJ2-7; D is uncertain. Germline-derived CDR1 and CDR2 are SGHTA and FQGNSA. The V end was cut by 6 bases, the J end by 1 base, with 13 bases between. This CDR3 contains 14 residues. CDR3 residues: CASRTTPDSYEQYF. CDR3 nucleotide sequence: TGTGCCAGCAGGACCACCCCAGATTCCTACGAGCAGTACTTC. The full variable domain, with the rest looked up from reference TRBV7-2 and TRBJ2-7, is GAGVSQSPSNKVTEKGKDVELRCDPISGHTALYWYRQSLGQGLEFLIYFQGNSAPDKSGLPSDRFSAERTGGSVSTLTIQRTQQEDSAVYLCASRTTPDSYEQYFGPGTRLTVT.

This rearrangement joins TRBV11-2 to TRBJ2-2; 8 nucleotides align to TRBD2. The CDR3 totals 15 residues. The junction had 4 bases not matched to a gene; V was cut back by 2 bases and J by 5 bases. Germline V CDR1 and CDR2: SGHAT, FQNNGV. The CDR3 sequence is CASSLSGSVTGELFF. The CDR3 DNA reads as TGTGCCAGCAGCTTAAGCGGGAGCGTGACCGGGGAGCTGTTTTTT.

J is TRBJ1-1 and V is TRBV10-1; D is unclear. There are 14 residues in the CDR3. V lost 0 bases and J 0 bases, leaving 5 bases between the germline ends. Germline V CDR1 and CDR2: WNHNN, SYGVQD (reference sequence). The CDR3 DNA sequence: TGCGCCAGCAGTGAGTCGAGTATGAACACTGAAGCTTTCTTT. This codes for CASSESSMNTEAFF.

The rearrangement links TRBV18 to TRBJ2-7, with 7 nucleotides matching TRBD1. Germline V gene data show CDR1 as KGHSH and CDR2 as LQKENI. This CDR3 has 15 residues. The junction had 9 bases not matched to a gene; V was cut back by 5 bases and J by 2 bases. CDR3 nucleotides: TGTGCCAGCTCAGAAACAGGGGCCTTAACCTACGAGCAGTACTTC. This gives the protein CASSETGALTYEQYF. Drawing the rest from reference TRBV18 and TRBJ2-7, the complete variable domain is NAGVMQNPRHLVRRRGQEARLRCSPMKGHSHVYWYRQLPEEGLKFMVYLQKENIIDESGMPKERFSAEFPKEGPSILRIQQVVRGDSAAYFCASSETGALTYEQYFGPGTRLTVT.

The CDR3 DNA sequence: TGTGCCAGCAGGGGCTGGGAGCAAGCTTTCTTT. This translates into CASRGWEQAFF. The chain couples TRBV6-6 to TRBJ1-1; no reliable D call. Germline values: CDR1 MNHNY, CDR2 SVGAGI (reference sequence). V was shortened by 6 bases and J by 9 bases, with 11 bases between the two germline ends. The CDR3 sequence is 11 residues long.

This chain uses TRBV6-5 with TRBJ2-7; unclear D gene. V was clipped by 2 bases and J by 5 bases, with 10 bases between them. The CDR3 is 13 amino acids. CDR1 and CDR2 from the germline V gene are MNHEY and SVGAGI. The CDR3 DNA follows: TGTGCCAGCAGTTACGTTAGTCACCACGAGCAGTACTTC. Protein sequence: CASSYVSHHEQYF.

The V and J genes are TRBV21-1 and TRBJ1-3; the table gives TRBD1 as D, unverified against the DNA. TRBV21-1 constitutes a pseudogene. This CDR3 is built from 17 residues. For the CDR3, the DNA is TGTGCCAGCAGCAAAACACGGGACAGGGCTAAGCGAAACACCATATATTTT. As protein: CASSKTRDRAKRNTIYF.

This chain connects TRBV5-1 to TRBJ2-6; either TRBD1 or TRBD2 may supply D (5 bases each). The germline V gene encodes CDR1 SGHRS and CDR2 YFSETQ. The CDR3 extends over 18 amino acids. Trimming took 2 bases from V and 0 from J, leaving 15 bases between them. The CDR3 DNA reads TGCGCCAGCAGCTTTTCCGGGACCGCAAGCTCTGGGGCCAACGTCCTGACTTTC. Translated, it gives CASSFSGTASSGANVLTF.

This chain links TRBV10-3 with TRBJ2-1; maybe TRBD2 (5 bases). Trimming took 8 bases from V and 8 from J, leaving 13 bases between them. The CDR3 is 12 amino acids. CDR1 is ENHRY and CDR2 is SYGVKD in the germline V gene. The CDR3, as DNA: TGTGCCATCGGAGGCCTTTTGGATGAGCAGTTCTTC. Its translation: CAIGGLLDEQFF.

CDR3 DNA sequence: TGTGCCAGCAGCGCGACAGGGAGTAACGAGCAGTACTTC. Translation: CASSATGSNEQYF. The chain joins TRBV5-4 to TRBJ2-7, with TRBD1 identical over 7 bases. After removal of 4 bases from V and 5 bases from J, the junction contained 6 bases not matched to a gene. There are 13 residues in the CDR3. Germline V gene sequence: CDR1 SGHNT, CDR2 YYREEE (reference sequence).

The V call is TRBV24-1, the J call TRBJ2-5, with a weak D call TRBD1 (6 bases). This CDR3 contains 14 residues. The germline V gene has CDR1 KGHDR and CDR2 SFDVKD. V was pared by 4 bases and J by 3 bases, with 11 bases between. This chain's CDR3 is CATSDTGMEETQYF. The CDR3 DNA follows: TGTGCCACCAGTGACACAGGGATGGAAGAGACCCAGTACTTC.

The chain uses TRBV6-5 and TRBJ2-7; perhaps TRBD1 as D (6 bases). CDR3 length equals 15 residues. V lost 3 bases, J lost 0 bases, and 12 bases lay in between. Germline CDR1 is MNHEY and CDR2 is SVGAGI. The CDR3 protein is CASSYNRASSYEQYF. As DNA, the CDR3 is TGTGCCAGCAGTTATAACAGGGCGAGCTCCTACGAGCAGTACTTC.

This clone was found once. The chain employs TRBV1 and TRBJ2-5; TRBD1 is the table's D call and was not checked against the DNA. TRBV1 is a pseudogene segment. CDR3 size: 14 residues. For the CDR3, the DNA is TGCACCAGCAGCCGGGGCCCGGCGATGGAGACCCAGTACTTC. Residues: CTSSRGPAMETQYF.

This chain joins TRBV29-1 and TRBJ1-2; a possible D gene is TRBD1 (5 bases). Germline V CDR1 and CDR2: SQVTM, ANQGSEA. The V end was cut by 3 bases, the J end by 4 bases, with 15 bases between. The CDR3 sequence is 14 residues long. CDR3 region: CSVDRGRVGYGYTF. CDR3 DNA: TGCAGCGTTGACCGAGGCAGGGTGGGCTATGGCTACACCTTC. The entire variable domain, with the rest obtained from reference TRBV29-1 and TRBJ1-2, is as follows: SAVISQKPSRDICQRGTSLTIQCQVDSQVTMMFWYRQQPGQSLTLIATANQGSEATYESGFVIDKFPISRPNLTFSTLTVSNMSPEDSSIYLCSVDRGRVGYGYTFGSGTRLTVV.

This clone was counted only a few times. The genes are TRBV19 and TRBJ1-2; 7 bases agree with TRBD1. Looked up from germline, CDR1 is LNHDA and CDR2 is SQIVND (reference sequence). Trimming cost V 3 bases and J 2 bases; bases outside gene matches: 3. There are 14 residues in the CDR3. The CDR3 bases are TGTGCCAGTAGTATGACAGGGTCGAACTATGGCTACACCTTC. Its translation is CASSMTGSNYGYTF.

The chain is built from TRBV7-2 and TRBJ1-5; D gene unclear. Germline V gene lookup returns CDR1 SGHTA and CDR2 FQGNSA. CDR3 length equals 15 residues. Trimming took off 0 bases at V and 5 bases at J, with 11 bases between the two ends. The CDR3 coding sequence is TGTGCCAGCAGCTTAGCATTGGGATTCGATCAGCCCCAGCATTTT. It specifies CASSLALGFDQPQHF.

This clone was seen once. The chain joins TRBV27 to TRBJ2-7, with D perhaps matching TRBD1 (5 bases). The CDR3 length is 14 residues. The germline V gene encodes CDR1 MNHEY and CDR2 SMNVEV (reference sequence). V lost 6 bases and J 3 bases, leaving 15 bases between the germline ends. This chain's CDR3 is CASSGDTGVYEQYF. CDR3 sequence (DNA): TGTGCCAGCAGCGGAGATACAGGTGTCTACGAGCAGTACTTC.

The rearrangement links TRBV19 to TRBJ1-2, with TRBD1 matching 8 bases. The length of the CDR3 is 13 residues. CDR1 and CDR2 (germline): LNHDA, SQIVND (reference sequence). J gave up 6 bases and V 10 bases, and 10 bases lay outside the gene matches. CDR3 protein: CATLRTGRDGYTF. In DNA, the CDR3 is TGTGCCACCTTAAGGACAGGGAGAGATGGCTACACCTTC.

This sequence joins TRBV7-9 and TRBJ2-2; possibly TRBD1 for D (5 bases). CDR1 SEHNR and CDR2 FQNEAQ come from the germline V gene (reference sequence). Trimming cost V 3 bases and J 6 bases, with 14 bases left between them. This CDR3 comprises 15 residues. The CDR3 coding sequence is TGTGCCAGCAGCTTTTTGTTGGGGCTGTCCGGGGAGCTGTTTTTT. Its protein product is CASSFLLGLSGELFF.

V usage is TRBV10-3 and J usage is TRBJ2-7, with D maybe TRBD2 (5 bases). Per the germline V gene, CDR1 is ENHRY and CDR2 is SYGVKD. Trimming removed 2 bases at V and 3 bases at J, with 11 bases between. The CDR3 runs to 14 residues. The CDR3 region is CAISEDYSDYEQYF. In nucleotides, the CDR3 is TGTGCCATCAGTGAGGACTATTCCGACTACGAGCAGTACTTC.

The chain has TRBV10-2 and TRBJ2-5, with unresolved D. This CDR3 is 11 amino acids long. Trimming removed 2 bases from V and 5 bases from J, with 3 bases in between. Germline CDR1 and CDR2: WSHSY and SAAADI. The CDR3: CASSERETQYF. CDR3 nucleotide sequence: TGCGCCAGCAGTGAGAGGGAGACCCAGTACTTC.

The CDR3 DNA follows: TGTGCCAGCAGTTTATCGGGGAGAAGGGGAGATACGCAGTATTTT. Protein product: CASSLSGRRGDTQYF. V and J are TRBV27 and TRBJ2-3; D may correspond to TRBD1 or TRBD2 (5 bases each). The CDR3 has 15 amino acids. Germline CDR1 MNHEY, CDR2 SMNVEV (reference sequence). Between the trimmed V and J ends, which lost 0 bases and 5 bases, there was a span of 12 bases.

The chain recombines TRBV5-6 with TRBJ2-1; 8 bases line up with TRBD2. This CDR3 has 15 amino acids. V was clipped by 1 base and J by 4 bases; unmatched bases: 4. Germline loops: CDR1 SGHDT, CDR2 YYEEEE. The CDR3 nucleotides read TGTGCCAGCAGCTTGCAAGCGGGGGATTACAATGAGCAGTTCTTC. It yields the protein CASSLQAGDYNEQFF.

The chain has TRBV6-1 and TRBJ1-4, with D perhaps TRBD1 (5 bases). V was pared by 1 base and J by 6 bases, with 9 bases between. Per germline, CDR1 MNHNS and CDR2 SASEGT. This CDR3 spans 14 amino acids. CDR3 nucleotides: TGTGCCAGCAGTGAAGAGGCAGGGTATGAAAAACTGTTTTTT. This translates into CASSEEAGYEKLFF.

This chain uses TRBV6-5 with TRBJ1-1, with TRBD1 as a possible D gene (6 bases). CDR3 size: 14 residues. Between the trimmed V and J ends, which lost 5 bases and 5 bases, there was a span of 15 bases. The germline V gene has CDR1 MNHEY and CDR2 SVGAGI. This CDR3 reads CASSHRVRTTEAFF. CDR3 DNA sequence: TGTGCCAGCAGTCACAGGGTACGAACGACTGAAGCTTTCTTT.

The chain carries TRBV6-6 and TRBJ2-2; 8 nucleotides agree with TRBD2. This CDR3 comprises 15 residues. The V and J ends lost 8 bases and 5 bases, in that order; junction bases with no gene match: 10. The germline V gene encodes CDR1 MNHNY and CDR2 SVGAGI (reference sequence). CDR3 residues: CASRRGAGGTGELFF. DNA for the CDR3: TGTGCCAGCCGAAGGGGGGCGGGAGGTACCGGGGAGCTGTTTTTT.

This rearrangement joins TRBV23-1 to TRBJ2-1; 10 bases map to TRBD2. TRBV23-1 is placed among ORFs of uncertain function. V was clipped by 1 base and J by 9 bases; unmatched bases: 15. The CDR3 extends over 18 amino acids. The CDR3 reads CASSQWKAGGPFGGEQFF. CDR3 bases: TGCGCCAGCAGTCAATGGAAAGCGGGAGGGCCCTTTGGGGGTGAGCAGTTCTTC.

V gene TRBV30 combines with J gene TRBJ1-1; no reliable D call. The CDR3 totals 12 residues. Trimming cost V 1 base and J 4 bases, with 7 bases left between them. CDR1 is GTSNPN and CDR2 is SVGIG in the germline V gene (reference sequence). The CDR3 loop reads CAWSGVVTEAFF. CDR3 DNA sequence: TGTGCCTGGAGTGGGGTGGTCACTGAAGCTTTCTTT.

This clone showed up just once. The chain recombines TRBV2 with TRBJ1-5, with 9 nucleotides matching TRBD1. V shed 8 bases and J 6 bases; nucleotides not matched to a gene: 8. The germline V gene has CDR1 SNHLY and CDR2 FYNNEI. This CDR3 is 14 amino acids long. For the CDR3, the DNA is TGTGCCAGCCTGAAGGGACAGGGTGGTCAGCCCCAGCATTTT. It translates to CASLKGQGGQPQHF.

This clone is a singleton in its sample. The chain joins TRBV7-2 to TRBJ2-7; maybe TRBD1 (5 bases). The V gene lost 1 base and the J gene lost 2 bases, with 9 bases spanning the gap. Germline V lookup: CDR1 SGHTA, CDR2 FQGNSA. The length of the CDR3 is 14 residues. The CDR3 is CASSLVPGTYEQYF. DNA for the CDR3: TGTGCCAGCAGCTTAGTCCCAGGGACCTACGAGCAGTACTTC.

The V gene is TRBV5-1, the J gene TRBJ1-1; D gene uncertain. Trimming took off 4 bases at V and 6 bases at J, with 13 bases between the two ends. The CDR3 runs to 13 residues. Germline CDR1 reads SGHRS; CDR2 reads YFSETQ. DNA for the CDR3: TGCGCCAGCAGCCCTCCCTGGACGTCTGAAGCTTTCTTT. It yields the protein CASSPPWTSEAFF.

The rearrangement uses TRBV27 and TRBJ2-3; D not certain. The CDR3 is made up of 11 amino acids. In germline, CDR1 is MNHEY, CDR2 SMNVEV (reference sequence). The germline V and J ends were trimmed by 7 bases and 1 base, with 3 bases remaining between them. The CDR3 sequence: CASTRTDTQYF. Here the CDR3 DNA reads TGTGCCAGCACCCGCACAGATACGCAGTATTTT.